A selection of T cell receptor beta chains follows, all from one sample in a study of beta chain features in type 1 diabetes. TCRdb's table, derived via immunoSEQ multiplex PCR, lists solely in-frame clones and lacks some. The sample holds about 340,000 clones, 9.3% seen once. The specimen was central memory CD4+ T cells from blood. The receptors were gathered from a man aged 30 to 39 with type 1 diabetes. The CDR3 runs from the conserved cysteine through the conserved F or W. The D gene is left open where the match is weak. Size is stated for part of the rows, as once, few or many counts, or as a class when the clone is expanded.

j_gene: TRBJ2-3; len: 16; abundance: -; d_gene: TRBD2; v_gene: TRBV4-2; CDR3aa: CASSRTNGGAEDTQYF; CDR3nt: TGTGCCAGCAGCCGGACTAACGGGGGGGCCGAAGATACGCAGTATTTT
j_gene: TRBJ2-7; len: 14; abundance: few; d_gene: -; v_gene: TRBV5-1; CDR3aa: CASSERAISYEQYF; CDR3nt: TGCGCCAGCAGCGAGAGGGCCATATCCTACGAGCAGTACTTC
j_gene: TRBJ2-3; len: 12; abundance: -; d_gene: -; v_gene: TRBV6-6; CDR3aa: CASSYMGDTQYF; CDR3nt: TGTGCCAGCAGTTATATGGGAGATACGCAGTATTTT
j_gene: TRBJ1-1; len: 15; abundance: few; d_gene: -; v_gene: TRBV27; CDR3aa: CASSRFDRPNTEAFF; CDR3nt: TGTGCCAGCAGTCGATTTGACAGGCCCAACACTGAAGCTTTCTTT
j_gene: TRBJ2-7; len: 12; abundance: few; d_gene: TRBD1; v_gene: TRBV27; CDR3aa: CASSLGTGGLYF; CDR3nt: TGTGCCAGCAGTTTAGGGACAGGGGGTTTGTACTTC
j_gene: TRBJ2-1; len: 17; abundance: -; d_gene: -; v_gene: TRBV7-2; CDR3aa: CASSLTPLGSSYNEQFF; CDR3nt: TGTGCCAGCAGCTTAACTCCCTTGGGGAGCTCCTACAATGAGCAGTTCTTC
j_gene: TRBJ2-7; len: 13; abundance: -; d_gene: TRBD1; v_gene: TRBV10-3; CDR3aa: CAIEGTGGYEQYF; CDR3nt: TGTGCCATCGAAGGGACAGGAGGCTACGAGCAGTACTTC
j_gene: TRBJ2-1; len: 15; abundance: few; d_gene: -; v_gene: TRBV27; CDR3aa: CASTTSEQGGNEQFF; CDR3nt: TGTGCCAGCACCACCTCGGAACAGGGTGGCAATGAGCAGTTCTTC
j_gene: TRBJ1-5; len: 14; abundance: few; d_gene: TRBD1; v_gene: TRBV9; CDR3aa: CASSLGQGNQPQHF; CDR3nt: TGTGCCAGCAGCCTGGGACAGGGCAATCAGCCCCAGCATTTT
j_gene: TRBJ1-6; len: 15; abundance: -; d_gene: -; v_gene: TRBV27; CDR3aa: CANPAKLGLSSPLHF; CDR3nt: TGTGCCAACCCCGCTAAGTTAGGGTTGAGTTCACCCCTCCACTTT
j_gene: TRBJ1-1; len: 15; abundance: few; d_gene: -; v_gene: TRBV18; CDR3aa: CASSPPQGPNTEAFF; CDR3nt: TGTGCCAGCTCACCACCGCAGGGACCTAACACTGAAGCTTTCTTT
j_gene: TRBJ2-7; len: 15; abundance: few; d_gene: -; v_gene: TRBV7-8; CDR3aa: CASSLMDAKSYEQYF; CDR3nt: TGTGCCAGCAGCTTAATGGACGCGAAGTCCTACGAGCAGTACTTC
j_gene: TRBJ2-3; len: 15; abundance: few; d_gene: -; v_gene: TRBV4-3; CDR3aa: CASSQDVTGEDTQYF; CDR3nt: TGCGCCAGCAGCCAAGATGTTACGGGGGAAGATACGCAGTATTTT
j_gene: TRBJ1-1; len: 14; abundance: many; d_gene: -; v_gene: TRBV7-2; CDR3aa: CASSPRRANTEAFF; CDR3nt: TGTGCCAGCAGTCCCCGACGGGCGAACACTGAAGCTTTCTTT
j_gene: TRBJ1-6; len: 15; abundance: -; d_gene: -; v_gene: TRBV6-5; CDR3aa: CASRITRGGNSPLHF; CDR3nt: TGTGCCAGCAGAATTACCAGGGGCGGGAATTCACCCCTCCACTTT
j_gene: TRBJ2-2; len: 15; abundance: -; d_gene: TRBD1; v_gene: TRBV7-7; CDR3aa: CASRVRQGETGELFF; CDR3nt: TGTGCCAGCAGGGTACGACAGGGGGAGACCGGGGAGCTGTTTTTT
j_gene: TRBJ1-6; len: 16; abundance: -; d_gene: -; v_gene: TRBV9; CDR3aa: CASSPAESSYNSPLHF; CDR3nt: TGTGCCAGCAGCCCCGCGGAGAGCTCCTATAATTCACCCCTCCACTTT
j_gene: TRBJ1-4; len: 14; abundance: many; d_gene: -; v_gene: TRBV2; CDR3aa: CASRTTKSNEKLFF; CDR3nt: TGTGCCAGCAGGACGACTAAATCGAATGAAAAACTGTTTTTT
j_gene: TRBJ2-1; len: 10; abundance: few; d_gene: -; v_gene: TRBV6-1; CDR3aa: CASSETERFF; CDR3nt: TGTGCCAGCAGTGAGACAGAACGGTTCTTC
j_gene: TRBJ1-2; len: 14; abundance: few; d_gene: -; v_gene: TRBV25-1; CDR3aa: CASSESGDWRGYTF; CDR3nt: TGTGCCAGCAGTGAATCTGGAGACTGGCGGGGCTACACCTTC
j_gene: TRBJ2-1; len: 18; abundance: few; d_gene: TRBD2; v_gene: TRBV18; CDR3aa: CASSPEASGVGSYNEQFF; CDR3nt: TGTGCCAGCTCACCAGAGGCTAGCGGGGTGGGCTCCTACAATGAGCAGTTCTTC
j_gene: TRBJ2-7; len: 13; abundance: -; d_gene: -; v_gene: TRBV30; CDR3aa: CAWSGFFPHEQYF; CDR3nt: TGTGCCTGGAGTGGCTTCTTTCCCCACGAGCAGTACTTC
j_gene: TRBJ1-2; len: 14; abundance: few; d_gene: TRBD1; v_gene: TRBV11-2; CDR3aa: CASSSTGGGFGYTF; CDR3nt: TGTGCCAGCAGCTCGACAGGGGGAGGGTTTGGCTACACCTTC
j_gene: TRBJ2-4; len: 15; abundance: -; d_gene: -; v_gene: TRBV5-1; CDR3aa: CASSLEGTFKNIQYF; CDR3nt: TGCGCCAGCAGCTTGGAGGGGACCTTCAAAAACATTCAGTACTTC
j_gene: TRBJ2-7; len: 15; abundance: few; d_gene: -; v_gene: TRBV18; CDR3aa: CASSLQGPSSYEQYF; CDR3nt: TGTGCCAGCTCACTTCAGGGGCCCAGCTCCTACGAGCAGTACTTC
j_gene: TRBJ1-5; len: 13; abundance: once; d_gene: TRBD1; v_gene: TRBV19; CDR3aa: CASWDRSNQPQHF; CDR3nt: TGTGCCAGTTGGGACAGGAGCAATCAGCCCCAGCATTTT
j_gene: TRBJ2-3; len: 17; abundance: -; d_gene: TRBD2; v_gene: TRBV7-8; CDR3aa: CASSSTVGLAGTDTQYF; CDR3nt: TGTGCCAGCAGCTCTACAGTGGGACTAGCGGGCACAGATACGCAGTATTTT
j_gene: TRBJ1-1; len: 14; abundance: -; d_gene: -; v_gene: TRBV27; CDR3aa: CASSLRVAATEAFF; CDR3nt: TGTGCCAGCAGTCTCCGGGTCGCGGCAACTGAAGCTTTCTTT
j_gene: TRBJ2-2; len: 15; abundance: -; d_gene: -; v_gene: TRBV4-3; CDR3aa: CASSQQQRGTGELFF; CDR3nt: TGCGCCAGCAGCCAACAGCAGAGGGGAACCGGGGAGCTGTTTTTT
j_gene: TRBJ2-3; len: 15; abundance: few; d_gene: TRBD2; v_gene: TRBV6-6; CDR3aa: CASSDPSGGSYTQYF; CDR3nt: TGTGCCAGCAGTGACCCTAGCGGGGGCTCATATACGCAGTATTTT
j_gene: TRBJ2-1; len: 15; abundance: many; d_gene: -; v_gene: TRBV18; CDR3aa: CASSPSGGAGNEQFF; CDR3nt: TGTGCCAGCTCACCATCCGGGGGCGCGGGGAATGAGCAGTTCTTC
j_gene: TRBJ1-2; len: 13; abundance: -; d_gene: -; v_gene: TRBV6-5; CDR3aa: CASSYGPYYGYTF; CDR3nt: TGTGCCAGCAGTTACGGGCCTTACTATGGCTACACCTTC
j_gene: TRBJ1-3; len: 16; abundance: few; d_gene: TRBD1; v_gene: TRBV5-6; CDR3aa: CASSLEGTGSFGTIYF; CDR3nt: TGTGCCAGCAGCTTGGAGGGGACAGGGTCCTTCGGCACCATATATTTT
j_gene: TRBJ2-5; len: 13; abundance: -; d_gene: -; v_gene: TRBV6-1; CDR3aa: CASTLTGMETQYF; CDR3nt: TGTGCCAGCACCCTGACGGGGATGGAGACCCAGTACTTC
j_gene: TRBJ1-4; len: 13; abundance: many; d_gene: -; v_gene: TRBV27; CDR3aa: CATMTPTREKLFF; CDR3nt: TGTGCCACCATGACCCCTACTCGGGAAAAACTGTTTTTT
j_gene: TRBJ2-3; len: 15; abundance: -; d_gene: TRBD1; v_gene: TRBV7-2; CDR3aa: CASSSGQTFTDTQYF; CDR3nt: TGTGCCAGCAGCTCGGGACAGACCTTCACAGATACGCAGTATTTT
j_gene: TRBJ2-3; len: 15; abundance: -; d_gene: TRBD1; v_gene: TRBV18; CDR3aa: CASSRTGTDTDTQYF; CDR3nt: TGTGCCAGCTCACGGACCGGGACAGACACAGATACGCAGTATTTT
j_gene: TRBJ2-7; len: 15; abundance: few; d_gene: TRBD2; v_gene: TRBV23-1; CDR3aa: CASSPPGLSYYEQYF; CDR3nt: TGCGCCAGCAGTCCCCCGGGACTATCCTACTACGAGCAGTACTTC
j_gene: TRBJ1-1; len: 17; abundance: few; d_gene: TRBD1; v_gene: TRBV6-1; CDR3aa: CASSEAGSEQGRTEAFF; CDR3nt: TGTGCCAGCAGTGAAGCGGGTTCGGAACAGGGGCGGACTGAAGCTTTCTTT
j_gene: TRBJ1-2; len: 13; abundance: -; d_gene: -; v_gene: TRBV6-1; CDR3aa: CASSDGQTYGYTF; CDR3nt: TGTGCCAGCAGTGACGGACAGACATATGGCTACACCTTC
j_gene: TRBJ1-3; len: 13; abundance: few; d_gene: -; v_gene: TRBV7-2; CDR3aa: CASSLGRGNTIYF; CDR3nt: TGTGCCAGCAGCTTAGGTCGTGGAAACACCATATATTTT
j_gene: TRBJ2-7; len: 17; abundance: -; d_gene: TRBD1; v_gene: TRBV5-6; CDR3aa: CASSWRSGQGDSREQYF; CDR3nt: TGTGCCAGCAGCTGGCGGTCCGGACAGGGGGATTCTCGGGAGCAGTACTTC
j_gene: TRBJ2-5; len: 11; abundance: few; d_gene: -; v_gene: TRBV6-6; CDR3aa: CASSSQGTQYF; CDR3nt: TGTGCCAGCAGCTCCCAGGGGACCCAGTACTTC
j_gene: TRBJ2-1; len: 13; abundance: few; d_gene: -; v_gene: TRBV11-2; CDR3aa: CASSQTTGRITFF; CDR3nt: TGTGCCAGCAGCCAAACGACAGGGAGGATAACGTTCTTC
j_gene: TRBJ2-5; len: 13; abundance: -; d_gene: TRBD1; v_gene: TRBV6-6; CDR3aa: CASLVGGAETQYF; CDR3nt: TGTGCCAGTCTAGTAGGGGGCGCGGAGACCCAGTACTTC
j_gene: TRBJ1-1; len: 14; abundance: few; d_gene: -; v_gene: TRBV10-3; CDR3aa: CAISESIGRTEAFF; CDR3nt: TGTGCCATCAGTGAGTCGATAGGCCGCACTGAAGCTTTCTTT
j_gene: TRBJ1-2; len: 14; abundance: few; d_gene: -; v_gene: TRBV7-2; CDR3aa: CASSNPEGGYGYTF; CDR3nt: TGTGCCAGCAGCAACCCCGAGGGGGGCTATGGCTACACCTTC
j_gene: TRBJ2-2; len: 17; abundance: -; d_gene: -; v_gene: TRBV9; CDR3aa: CASSVDPTRANTGELFF; CDR3nt: TGTGCCAGCAGCGTAGATCCCACACGCGCGAACACCGGGGAGCTGTTTTTT
j_gene: TRBJ1-1; len: 13; abundance: few; d_gene: -; v_gene: TRBV5-1; CDR3aa: CASSLSSRTEAFF; CDR3nt: TGCGCCAGCAGCTTGAGTTCCCGGACTGAAGCTTTCTTT